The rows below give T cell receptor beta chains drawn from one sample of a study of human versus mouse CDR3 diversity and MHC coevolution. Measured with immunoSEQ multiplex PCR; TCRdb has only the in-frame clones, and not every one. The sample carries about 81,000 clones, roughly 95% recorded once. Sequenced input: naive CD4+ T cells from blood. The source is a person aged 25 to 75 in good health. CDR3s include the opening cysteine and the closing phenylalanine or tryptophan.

CDR3aa: CASSYGDSGNTEAFF
v_gene: TRBV6-5
j_gene: TRBJ1-1

CDR3aa: CASSSPGDAQPQHF
v_gene: TRBV6-5
j_gene: TRBJ1-5

CDR3aa: CASSEMTGATNEKLFF
v_gene: TRBV6-1
j_gene: TRBJ1-4

CDR3aa: CASSYQVGTGELFF
v_gene: TRBV7-9
j_gene: TRBJ2-2

CDR3aa: CASSLEAGSLIPEAFF
v_gene: TRBV7-9
j_gene: TRBJ1-1

CDR3aa: CASSLDTDTQYF
v_gene: TRBV10-2
j_gene: TRBJ2-3

CDR3aa: CASMLQGAELEQYF
v_gene: TRBV7-9
j_gene: TRBJ2-7

CDR3aa: CASSLQGGQDEKLFF
v_gene: TRBV19
j_gene: TRBJ1-4

CDR3aa: CAWGKTGLLEKLFF
v_gene: TRBV30
j_gene: TRBJ1-4

CDR3aa: CASSATSGGLQETQYF
v_gene: TRBV9
j_gene: TRBJ2-5

CDR3aa: CASSLLDTNTGELFF
v_gene: TRBV11-2
j_gene: TRBJ2-2

CDR3aa: CASSPPRGGQTEAFF
v_gene: TRBV18
j_gene: TRBJ1-1

CDR3aa: CASSFGQLTYEQYF
v_gene: TRBV5-5
j_gene: TRBJ2-7

CDR3aa: CASSPQAGGTPTNTQYF
v_gene: TRBV9
j_gene: TRBJ2-3

CDR3aa: CASSLIQGWNQPQHF
v_gene: TRBV5-5
j_gene: TRBJ1-5

CDR3aa: CASGLGHLEQYF
v_gene: TRBV12-5
j_gene: TRBJ2-7

CDR3aa: CASSPQTGAYEQYF
v_gene: TRBV7-7
j_gene: TRBJ2-7

CDR3aa: CSVLDRAYYGYTF
v_gene: TRBV29-1
j_gene: TRBJ1-2

CDR3aa: CASSQGLRYEQYF
v_gene: TRBV6-5
j_gene: TRBJ2-7

CDR3aa: CASSPSLSGGRYNEQFF
v_gene: TRBV5-1
j_gene: TRBJ2-1

CDR3aa: CASREWTGLSGNTIYF
v_gene: TRBV6-1
j_gene: TRBJ1-3

CDR3aa: CASSPGLANHNEQFF
v_gene: TRBV7-3
j_gene: TRBJ2-1

CDR3aa: CASSFSYQQYF
v_gene: TRBV7-9
j_gene: TRBJ2-7

CDR3aa: CASLHQGPRNTEAFF
v_gene: TRBV19
j_gene: TRBJ1-1

CDR3aa: CATSRDGADYGYTF
v_gene: TRBV15
j_gene: TRBJ1-2

CDR3aa: CAISESGQGDEKLFF
v_gene: TRBV10-3
j_gene: TRBJ1-4

CDR3aa: CASFRGGAKEQFF
v_gene: TRBV27
j_gene: TRBJ2-1

CDR3aa: CASSLSTSYTF
v_gene: TRBV11-2
j_gene: TRBJ1-2

CDR3aa: CAISESPAQAWQYF
v_gene: TRBV10-3
j_gene: TRBJ2-7

CDR3aa: CASSLGGGQPQHF
v_gene: TRBV5-1
j_gene: TRBJ1-5

CDR3aa: CASSSAGSTEAFF
v_gene: TRBV6-6
j_gene: TRBJ1-1

CDR3aa: CASSSKEADEQYF
v_gene: TRBV9
j_gene: TRBJ2-7

CDR3aa: CASSPRSPSTGMDSYEQYF
v_gene: TRBV18
j_gene: .

CDR3aa: CASSRSYTGELFF
v_gene: TRBV6-5
j_gene: TRBJ2-2

CDR3aa: CASSQDSGSWQPQHF
v_gene: TRBV4-1
j_gene: TRBJ1-5

CDR3aa: CASSLAPSGRQETQYF
v_gene: TRBV6-5
j_gene: TRBJ2-5

CDR3aa: CASRWGGNTGELFF
v_gene: TRBV2
j_gene: TRBJ2-2